The clone carrying this TCR beta chain came up many times. As yet, its antigen is unknown. The data were obtained in a study of neurological immune-mediated disorders. Looked up from germline, CDR1 is MNHNY and CDR2 is SVGAGI (reference sequence). CDR3 size: 15 residues. Trimming cost V 5 bases and J 7 bases; bases outside gene matches: 7. Findings of the study overall: The greatest TCR clonal expansion occurred in HTLV-1-associated myelopathy and the least in multiple sclerosis, which fell below healthy controls. Among expanded clones, no CDR3 amino acid sequences were shared across subjects, a pattern suggesting private repertoires in all groups. Phylogenetic grouping placed 18 of 34 multiple sclerosis patients' repertoires in one related-CDR3 cluster, a possible signature.

cDNA was made by 5'RACE with 10-nucleotide random UMIs. From the 5' RACE reads, TCRdb called clonotypes with MiXCR, one entry per CDR3 protein. The repertoire has 25,000 to 40,000 distinct CDR3 sequences, more than 1.3% of them found once; the top ten carry around 9%. Sequences were obtained from PBMCs. The rearrangement uses TRBV6-6 and TRBJ2-1; 11 nucleotides align to TRBD2. This clonotype was sampled from a woman in her 30s with multiple sclerosis. The CDR3 protein is CASSPASGGLNEQFF. The CDR3 region has the DNA TGTGCCAGCAGTCCCGCTAGCGGGGGGCTAAATGAGCAGTTCTTC.